This entry lists 31 T cell receptor beta chains sequenced from one sample in a study of blood T cell repertoires in COVID-19. Libraries were prepared by immunoSEQ multiplex PCR; TCRdb keeps only in-frame clonotypes and omits some of them. Altogether 250,000 to 350,000 clones are present, approximately 84% being singletons, with the ten largest covering roughly 1.5%. Sequencing input: peripheral blood. The receptors derive from a human donor with COVID-19, enrolled during active disease. The donor label of this sample is uncertain.

The CDR3 DNA sequence: TGTGCCAGTAGTTTCCGGGACAGGGGGTATGGCTACACCTTC. Its protein is CASSFRDRGYGYTF. The gene calls are TRBV19 and TRBJ1-2; 11 bases align to TRBD1. The germline gives CDR1 LNHDA, CDR2 SQIVND (reference sequence). The CDR3 length is 14 residues. V dropped 5 bases and J dropped 5; count of bases not matched to a gene: 4. Filled out from reference TRBV19 and TRBJ1-2, the complete variable domain reads DGGITQSPKYLFRKEGQNVTLSCEQNLNHDAMYWYRQDPGQGLRLIYYSQIVNDFQKGDIAEGYSVSREKKESFPLTVTSAQKNPTAFYLCASSFRDRGYGYTFGSGTRLTVV.

The sample holds one count of this clone. The chain carries TRBV7-8 and TRBJ2-1, with 7 bases aligning to TRBD2. Trimming removed 4 bases from V and 0 bases from J; junction bases left unmatched: 18. The germline gives CDR1 SGHVS, CDR2 FQNEAQ. The CDR3 loop spans 20 amino acids. This CDR3 is CASSSSRVLAGTSSYNEQFF. CDR3 DNA sequence: TGTGCCAGCAGCTCCAGCAGGGTATTAGCGGGTACCAGCTCCTACAATGAGCAGTTCTTC.

V and J are TRBV3-1 (or the pseudogene TRBV3-2) and TRBJ1-2; tentatively, D is TRBD1 (5 bases). Germline lookup yields CDR1 LGHDT and CDR2 YNNKEL (reference sequence). The CDR3 extends over 16 amino acids. V shed 5 bases and J shed 13 bases, with 29 bases lying between them. CDR3 nucleotides: TGTGCCAGCAGCTTTGGATCAAGGGGAAGGACGACAGTCTGCACCTTC. Amino acids: CASSFGSRGRTTVCTF.

The chain links TRBV28 to TRBJ2-3; perhaps TRBD2 as D (5 bases). Trimming left V 7 bases short and J 0 bases short, with 8 bases between. The CDR3 totals 13 residues. Germline V gives CDR1 MDHEN, CDR2 SYDVKM. The DNA for the CDR3 is TGTGCCAGCAACGGCGGGAGCACAGATACGCAGTATTTT. Translation gives CASNGGSTDTQYF.

There are a few counts of this clone. V is TRBV15 and J is TRBJ1-4, with 7 bases aligning to TRBD1. The germline V gene encodes CDR1 LNHNV and CDR2 YYDKDF (reference sequence). The CDR3 is 14 residues long. Trimming took 3 bases from V and 7 from J; bases not matched to a gene: 5. In DNA, the CDR3 is TGTGCCACCAGCAGTGACAGGGCGGGTGAAAAACTGTTTTTT. This codes for CATSSDRAGEKLFF.

The chain couples TRBV7-3 to TRBJ2-1, with 7 bases fitting TRBD2. Germline loops: CDR1 SGHTA, CDR2 FQGTGA. This CDR3 has 15 residues. V was pared by 4 bases and J by 1 base, with 4 bases of the junction left unmatched. The CDR3 bases are TGTGCCAGCAGCTCCAGCGGGATTTCCTACAATGAGCAGTTCTTC. Its translation: CASSSSGISYNEQFF.

The V and J genes are TRBV5-1 and TRBJ2-7; TRBD1 matches at 7 bases. The junction had 9 bases not matched to a gene; V was cut back by 4 bases and J by 2 bases. CDR1 and CDR2 from the germline V gene are SGHRS and YFSETQ. This CDR3 is 15 amino acids long. The CDR3 spells CASSLSGTVTYEQYF. The CDR3 DNA reads as TGCGCCAGCAGCCTCTCCGGGACAGTTACCTACGAGCAGTACTTC.

V and J are TRBV28 and TRBJ1-4; TRBD1 is a possible D gene (5 bases). The V end was cut by 3 bases, the J end by 0 bases, with 20 bases between. Germline assignment: CDR1 MDHEN and CDR2 SYDVKM. This CDR3 is built from 19 residues. CDR3 amino acids: CASSLRQGSPLATNEKLFF. The CDR3 DNA sequence: TGTGCCAGCAGTTTGAGGCAGGGTAGCCCCTTAGCAACTAATGAAAAACTGTTTTTT.

This clone was detected many times. This chain links TRBV18 with TRBJ1-5, with D tentatively TRBD1 (6 bases). V lost 3 bases, J lost 0 bases, and 9 bases lay in between. The CDR3 has 15 amino acids. The germline CDR1 and CDR2 sequences are KGHSH and LQKENI. The CDR3 DNA reads as TGTGCCAGCTCACCCACGACAGGTAGCAATCAGCCCCAGCATTTT. It codes for CASSPTTGSNQPQHF.

The chain combines TRBV9 with TRBJ2-1; the match to TRBD2 covers 8 bases. The CDR3 has 15 amino acids. The J segment lost 10 bases and the V segment lost 1 base, leaving 10 bases of the junction unmatched. Germline V gene sequence: CDR1 SGDLS, CDR2 YYNGEE. CDR3 coding DNA: TGTGCCAGCAGCGTAACGGACATCGCTAGCGGGGAGCAGTTCTTC. Protein product: CASSVTDIASGEQFF.

This clone was seen only a few times. This chain joins TRBV29-1 and TRBJ1-6; possible D gene TRBD1, 6 bases. The CDR3 sequence is 13 residues long. V was trimmed by 4 bases and J by 7 bases, leaving 11 bases between them. The V gene's germline CDR1 is SQVTM and CDR2 ANQGSEA. This chain's CDR3 is CSVAQGLNSPLHF. Written as DNA, the CDR3 is TGCAGCGTTGCTCAGGGGTTGAATTCACCCCTCCACTTT.

The rearrangement uses TRBV2 and TRBJ1-2, with TRBD1 identical over 7 bases. Germline loops: CDR1 SNHLY, CDR2 FYNNEI. This CDR3 has 16 amino acids. Trimming cost V 6 bases and J 0 bases; bases outside gene matches: 10. As DNA, the CDR3 is TGTGCCAGCAGCCTCGAGGGGGCGGCAGCTAACTATGGCTACACCTTC. Protein product: CASSLEGAAANYGYTF.

The J gene is TRBJ2-5, the V gene TRBV9; possibly TRBD1 for D (5 bases). Trimming left V 0 bases short and J 4 bases short, with 13 bases between. Germline assignment: CDR1 SGDLS and CDR2 YYNGEE. The CDR3 consists of 15 residues. In DNA form, the CDR3 reads TGTGCCAGCAGCGTAGAGGCAGGGCAGGGAGAGACCCAGTACTTC. This gives the protein CASSVEAGQGETQYF. The full variable domain, in which reference TRBV9 and TRBJ2-5 provide the parts outside the CDR3, is DSGVTQTPKHLITATGQRVTLRCSPRSGDLSVYWYQQSLDQGLQFLIQYYNGEERAKGNILERFSAQQFPDLHSELNLSSLELGDSALYFCASSVEAGQGETQYFGPGTRLLVL.

This sequence joins TRBV3-1 (or the pseudogene TRBV3-2) and TRBJ2-1; the match to TRBD2 covers 10 bases. This CDR3 has 18 amino acids. The J segment lost 2 bases and the V segment lost 3 bases, leaving 10 bases of the junction unmatched. Germline CDR1 is LGHDT and CDR2 is YNNKEL (reference sequence). Here the CDR3 DNA reads TGTGCCAGCAGCCACCGCGGAGACAGCGGGAGGGCCTACAATGAGCAGTTCTTC. The encoded protein is CASSHRGDSGRAYNEQFF.

This chain joins TRBV27 and TRBJ2-7; 7 nucleotides agree with TRBD1. The CDR3 runs to 15 residues. CDR1 and CDR2 (germline): MNHEY, SMNVEV (reference sequence). After removal of 3 bases from V and 2 bases from J, the junction contained 7 bases not matched to a gene. The CDR3 sequence is CASSLSNRGAYEQYF. As DNA, the CDR3 is TGTGCCAGCAGTTTGTCGAACAGGGGTGCCTACGAGCAGTACTTC.

The rearrangement joins TRBV11-2 to TRBJ2-5, with D perhaps TRBD1 (5 bases). CDR3 size: 15 residues. V was pared by 3 bases and J by 5 bases, with 16 bases between. Germline V CDR1 and CDR2: SGHAT, FQNNGV. CDR3 loop: CASSFFNAGYETQYF. The CDR3 coding sequence is TGTGCCAGCAGCTTTTTTAATGCAGGGTATGAGACCCAGTACTTC. The variable domain in full, completed from reference TRBV11-2 and TRBJ2-5, reads EAGVAQSPRYKIIEKRQSVAFWCNPISGHATLYWYQQILGQGPKLLIQFQNNGVVDDSQLPKDRFSAERLKGVDSTLKIQPAKLEDSAVYLCASSFFNAGYETQYFGPGTRLLVL.

The gene calls are TRBV18 and TRBJ2-7; TRBD1 matches 7 bases. CDR1 KGHSH and CDR2 LQKENI come from the germline V gene. The CDR3 is made up of 14 amino acids. The J segment lost 2 bases and the V segment lost 2 bases, leaving 3 bases of the junction unmatched. CDR3 nucleotide sequence: TGTGCCAGCTCACCAGACAGGGCCACCTACGAGCAGTACTTC. This sequence encodes CASSPDRATYEQYF.

This chain connects TRBV29-1 to TRBJ2-3; a possible D gene is TRBD2 (5 bases). Trimming removed 5 bases at V and 1 base at J, with 16 bases between. In germline, CDR1 is SQVTM, CDR2 ANQGSEA. The CDR3 has 15 amino acids. The CDR3 nucleotides are TGCAGCGTTCGATCCGGACTCCACGGCACAGATACGCAGTATTTT. It is translated as CSVRSGLHGTDTQYF.

The chain combines TRBV7-2 with TRBJ1-1; D call uncertain. The CDR3 covers 16 residues. Germline V lookup: CDR1 SGHTA, CDR2 FQGNSA. Trimming shortened V by 3 bases and J by 0 bases, and 14 bases separated the two germline ends. The CDR3 is CASSLNSIQVNTEAFF. CDR3 DNA sequence: TGTGCCAGCAGCTTGAATAGCATCCAAGTGAACACTGAAGCTTTCTTT.

This clone was seen only once. This chain uses TRBV5-1 with TRBJ2-1, with D perhaps TRBD2 (5 bases). Per germline, CDR1 SGHRS and CDR2 YFSETQ. V lost 0 bases and J 0 bases, leaving 13 bases between the germline ends. This CDR3 has 17 residues. The CDR3, as DNA: TGCGCCAGCAGCTTGGCCCGAGCGGTTCCCTCCTACAATGAGCAGTTCTTC. Amino acids: CASSLARAVPSYNEQFF.

The J gene is TRBJ1-2, the V gene TRBV30; TRBD1 matches 9 bases. The CDR3 totals 14 residues. Trimming cost V 3 bases and J 6 bases; bases outside gene matches: 8. CDR1 and CDR2 (germline): GTSNPN, SVGIG (reference sequence). This chain's CDR3 is CAWSHSRTGDGYTF. In DNA, the CDR3 is TGTGCCTGGAGCCATTCGAGGACAGGGGATGGCTACACCTTC.

This chain connects TRBV30 to TRBJ2-1; 8 bases align to TRBD1. The V and J ends lost 5 bases and 4 bases, in that order; junction bases with no gene match: 10. CDR3 length: 15 residues. Looked up from germline, CDR1 is GTSNPN and CDR2 is SVGIG (reference sequence). The CDR3 loop reads CAWEVEGQAYNEQFF. In DNA, the CDR3 is TGTGCCTGGGAGGTTGAGGGACAGGCTTACAATGAGCAGTTCTTC.

V usage is TRBV9 and J usage is TRBJ1-4; 7 bases line up with TRBD1. V was pared by 3 bases and J by 7 bases, with 6 bases of the junction left unmatched. The CDR3 is 14 residues long. Germline-derived CDR1 and CDR2 are SGDLS and YYNGEE. In DNA, the CDR3 is TGTGCCAGCAGCGATCGACAGGGCGGTGAAAAACTGTTTTTT. It yields the protein CASSDRQGGEKLFF.

The CDR3 loop is CSVGGTSGSLQETQYF. The DNA of the CDR3 is TGCAGCGTTGGCGGGACTAGCGGGAGTTTACAAGAGACCCAGTACTTC. This chain joins TRBV29-1 and TRBJ2-5, with 14 bases lining up with TRBD2. Germline V gene sequence: CDR1 SQVTM, CDR2 ANQGSEA. The junction had 6 bases not matched to a gene; V was cut back by 4 bases and J by 2 bases. CDR3 length: 16 residues.

This rearrangement joins TRBV5-1 to TRBJ2-1; TRBD1 matches at 9 bases. CDR1 is SGHRS, CDR2 YFSETQ, per germline. The CDR3 extends over 15 amino acids. With V trimmed by 4 bases and J by 4 bases, 6 bases remained unmatched. The DNA of the CDR3 is TGCGCCAGCAGCGTGCCGGGACAGGGTTACAATGAGCAGTTCTTC. Translating it yields CASSVPGQGYNEQFF.

The genes are TRBV19 and TRBJ1-4; TRBD1 agrees at 8 bases. The germline gives CDR1 LNHDA, CDR2 SQIVND (reference sequence). V shed 4 bases, J shed 8 bases, and the junction held 6 bases outside the gene matches. The CDR3 has 14 amino acids. CDR3 region: CASSRDRGQEKLFF. DNA for the CDR3: TGTGCCAGTAGTAGAGACAGGGGACAGGAAAAACTGTTTTTT.

The gene calls are TRBV18 and TRBJ1-1, with TRBD1 identical over 7 bases. CDR3 length: 15 residues. The V gene's germline CDR1 is KGHSH and CDR2 LQKENI. The V and J ends lost 3 bases and 0 bases, in that order; junction bases with no gene match: 4. The DNA for the CDR3 is TGTGCCAGCTCACCTCGGACAGGTATGAACACTGAAGCTTTCTTT. The encoded protein is CASSPRTGMNTEAFF.

The CDR3: CASSVTGMRKNTEAFF. The CDR3 DNA sequence: TGTGCCAGCAGTGTAACAGGGATGAGGAAGAACACTGAAGCTTTCTTT. The chain joins TRBV6-1 to TRBJ1-1; D perhaps matches TRBD1 (6 bases). Germline V gene data show CDR1 as MNHNS and CDR2 as SASEGT. The V end lost 4 bases, the J end lost 1 base, and 16 bases lay between the germline ends. The CDR3 contains 16 residues.

This chain uses TRBV25-1 with TRBJ2-7, with 7 bases lining up with TRBD2. The length of the CDR3 is 14 residues. CDR1 is MGHDK, CDR2 SYGVNS, per germline. J lost 1 base, V lost 4 bases, and 4 bases had no gene match. This CDR3 reads CASSVGGSSYEQYF. For the CDR3, the DNA is TGTGCCAGCAGTGTCGGGGGGTCGTCCTACGAGCAGTACTTC.

The V call is TRBV20-1, the J call TRBJ1-4, with 7 bases aligning to TRBD1. Trimming cost V 3 bases and J 7 bases; bases outside gene matches: 8. CDR1 and CDR2 (germline): DFQATT, SNEGSKA (reference sequence). The CDR3 runs to 14 residues. In nucleotides, the CDR3 is TGCAGTGCTAGTGATCGACAGGGAACTGAAAAACTGTTTTTT. As protein: CSASDRQGTEKLFF.

This clone was recorded only once. The V gene is TRBV30, the J gene TRBJ2-5; TRBD2 agrees at 11 bases. CDR3 length: 16 residues. V gave up 0 bases and J gave up 5 bases; unmatched junction bases: 8. The germline gives CDR1 GTSNPN, CDR2 SVGIG (reference sequence). CDR3: CAWSVRASGRRETQYF. CDR3 coding DNA: TGTGCCTGGAGTGTACGCGCTAGCGGGAGGCGGGAGACCCAGTACTTC.